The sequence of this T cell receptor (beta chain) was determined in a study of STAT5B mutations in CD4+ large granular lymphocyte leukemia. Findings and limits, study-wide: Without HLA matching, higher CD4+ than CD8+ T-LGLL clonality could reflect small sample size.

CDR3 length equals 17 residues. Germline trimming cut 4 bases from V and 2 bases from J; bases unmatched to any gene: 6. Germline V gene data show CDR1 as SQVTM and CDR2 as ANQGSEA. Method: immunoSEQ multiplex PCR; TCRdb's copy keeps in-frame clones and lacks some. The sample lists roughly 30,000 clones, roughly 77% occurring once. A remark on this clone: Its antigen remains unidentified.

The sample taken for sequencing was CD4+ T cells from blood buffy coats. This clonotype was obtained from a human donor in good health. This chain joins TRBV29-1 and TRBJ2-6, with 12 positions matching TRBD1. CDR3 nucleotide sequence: TGCAGCGTTGGTCCGGGACAGGGGGCAGCTGGGGCCAACGTCCTGACTTTC. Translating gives CSVGPGQGAAGANVLTF. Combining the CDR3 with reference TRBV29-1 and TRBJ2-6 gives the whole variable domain SAVISQKPSRDICQRGTSLTIQCQVDSQVTMMFWYRQQPGQSLTLIATANQGSEATYESGFVIDKFPISRPNLTFSTLTVSNMSPEDSSIYLCSVGPGQGAAGANVLTFGAGSRLTVL.